These T cell receptor beta chains were read from a single sample in a study of T cell clonotyping in hematopoietic cell transplantation. Assay used: immunoSEQ multiplex PCR; TCRdb lists only in-frame clones, some missing. The data show 25,000 to 30,000 clones, approximately 82% seen once. Sample: peripheral blood mononuclear cells, taken before stem cell transplant. Receptor source: a man aged 35 to 55 with acute myeloid leukemia. Some clones in this sample may be carry-over from other donors' samples. CDR3s include the opening cysteine and the closing phenylalanine or tryptophan. A D gene is named only where the DNA matches it firmly. Not every row has a clone size; where given, it reads once, few, many or a size class.

TRBJ2-4,.,TRBV27,.,CASSPGTPNIQYF,TGTGCCAGCAGCCCTGGGACTCCAAACATTCAGTACTTC
TRBJ1-2,.,TRBV29-1,.,CSVLGGYGYTF,TGCAGCGTTCTTGGGGGCTATGGCTACACCTTC
TRBJ2-1,TRBD1,TRBV27,.,CASSIDRAGEQFF,TGTGCCAGCAGTATCGACAGGGCTGGTGAGCAGTTCTTC
TRBJ1-1,TRBD1,TRBV7-9,.,CASSLTGVRNTEAFF,TGTGCCAGCAGCTTAACAGGGGTGAGGAACACTGAAGCTTTCTTT
TRBJ2-7,.,TRBV5-6,.,CASSPQGGSYEQYF,TGTGCCAGCAGCCCACAAGGGGGCTCCTACGAGCAGTACTTC
TRBJ2-6,.,TRBV6-4,.,CASSEGSSGANVLTF,TGTGCCAGCAGCGAGGGGAGTTCTGGGGCCAACGTCCTGACTTTC
TRBJ1-3,.,TRBV7-6,.,CASSSPLRSSGNTIYF,TGTGCCAGCAGCTCCCCCCTCAGGAGCTCTGGAAACACCATATATTTT
TRBJ2-1,TRBD2,TRBV4-1,.,CASSGTSGGYNEQFF,TGCGCCAGCAGCGGAACTAGCGGGGGGTACAATGAGCAGTTCTTC
TRBJ2-7,TRBD1,TRBV7-2,.,CASSPRGQAYEQYF,TGTGCCAGCAGCCCCCGGGGACAGGCCTACGAGCAGTACTTC
TRBJ1-2,.,TRBV6-5,.,CASSSFDGYTF,TGTGCCAGCAGCTCCTTCGATGGCTACACCTTC
TRBJ1-2,.,TRBV11-2,.,CASSLDSLDRGYGYTF,TGTGCCAGCAGCTTAGATTCTCTGGACAGAGGCTATGGCTACACCTTC
TRBJ1-1,.,TRBV5-1,few,CASSSDGPSGPEAFF,TGCGCCAGCAGCTCGGACGGCCCCTCAGGGCCTGAAGCTTTCTTT
TRBJ2-2,.,TRBV30,few,CAWSEGASGASPGELFF,TGTGCCTGGAGTGAGGGGGCTAGCGGAGCCTCCCCCGGGGAGCTGTTTTTT
TRBJ2-3,.,TRBV11-1,few,CASSTGQTLRTDTQYF,TGTGCCAGCAGCACCGGACAGACACTCCGCACAGATACGCAGTATTTT
TRBJ2-7,.,TRBV30,.,CAWSTGLIYEQYF,TGTGCCTGGAGTACGGGACTGATCTACGAGCAGTACTTC
TRBJ1-1,.,TRBV29-1,.,CSVNGRSNTEAFF,TGCAGCGTTAATGGACGATCGAACACTGAAGCTTTCTTT
TRBJ2-3,TRBD2,TRBV29-1,.,CSVGEGRNTQYF,TGCAGCGTTGGGGAGGGCCGAAATACGCAGTATTTT
TRBJ1-4,.,TRBV27,.,CASRTVSGTNEKLFF,TGTGCCAGCAGAACAGTGTCCGGAACTAATGAAAAACTGTTTTTT
TRBJ1-1,.,TRBV11-1,.,CASSLPGRPVF,TGTGCCAGCAGCTTGCCGGGACGGCCAGTTTTT
TRBJ2-7,.,TRBV28,.,CASLGLLGLGEQYF,TGTGCCAGCTTAGGACTTTTGGGGTTGGGAGAGCAGTACTTC
TRBJ2-1,TRBD2,TRBV5-1,.,CASSSRLAPNNEQFF,TGCGCCAGCAGCTCCCGACTAGCGCCGAACAATGAGCAGTTCTTC
TRBJ1-1,.,TRBV29-1,few,CSVTQGRNTEAFF,TGCAGCGTTACGCAGGGCCGGAACACTGAAGCTTTCTTT
TRBJ2-5,TRBD2,TRBV2,.,CASSERGLAQETQYF,TGTGCCAGCAGTGAAAGGGGACTAGCTCAAGAGACCCAGTACTTC
TRBJ1-2,.,TRBV7-7,once,CASSLNRQPNYGYTF,TGTGCCAGCAGCTTGAACCGACAGCCGAACTATGGCTACACCTTC
TRBJ2-1,.,TRBV10-1,.,CASSEFKGDEQFF,TGCGCCAGCAGTGAGTTTAAGGGCGATGAGCAGTTCTTC
TRBJ1-2,.,TRBV9,.,CASSLLGPGGRTDYGYTF,TGTGCCAGCAGCCTACTCGGCCCGGGAGGCAGAACGGACTATGGCTACACCTTC
TRBJ2-2,.,TRBV6-6,.,CASSYLPERTELFF,TGTGCCAGCAGTTACCTGCCAGAGCGTACCGAGCTGTTTTTT
TRBJ1-5,TRBD1,TRBV7-2,.,CASSSRGGAQPQHF,TGTGCCAGCAGCTCCAGGGGGGGGGCTCAGCCCCAGCATTTT
TRBJ1-2,.,TRBV28,once,CASSLATAYGYTF,TGTGCCAGCAGTTTAGCGACAGCCTATGGCTACACCTTC
TRBJ2-3,TRBD2,TRBV4-1,.,CASSPRASGRAGDTQYF,TGCGCCAGCAGCCCTAGAGCTAGCGGGAGGGCGGGAGATACGCAGTATTTT